Sequencing of this TCR beta chain was carried out in a study of CD8+ T cells in alopecia areata. Study outcomes and limitations: Clarity of TCR sharing across patients fell short of that in mice, possibly HLA-related.

Concerning this clone itself: Its cognate antigen is unknown.

Sequencing templates came from extracted RNA that was reverse transcribed into cDNA. Measured with immunoSEQ multiplex PCR; TCRdb has only the in-frame clones, and not every one. The sample lists about 180,000 clones, around 71% seen once, with over 9.5% in the top ten. The material was CD8+ T cells sorted from blood, obtained at week 0. This sequence originates from a human donor with alopecia areata.

The CDR3 DNA reads as TGTGCCAGCAGCTCAATAGCGGGAGCAAACAATGAGCAGTTCTTC. Amino acid sequence: CASSSIAGANNEQFF. The V gene is TRBV7-9, the J gene TRBJ2-1; 9 nucleotides agree with TRBD2. V dropped 4 bases and J dropped 5; count of bases not matched to a gene: 6. Germline lookup yields CDR1 SEHNR and CDR2 FQNEAQ (reference sequence). The CDR3 spans 15 residues.